Here is one T cell receptor (beta chain) with its context. These data originate in a study of CD8 T cells in ankylosing spondylitis. Trimming removed 4 bases from V and 6 bases from J; junction bases left unmatched: 11. The CDR3 runs to 15 residues. TCRdb recomputed calls from the 5' RACE reads with MiXCR, one row per CDR3 protein. The sample carries about 240,000 distinct CDR3 sequences, around 9.1% recorded once. The clonotype was recovered from a male donor with ankylosing spondylitis or in good health (not recorded which). The sequenced sample was blood, either unsorted or a sorted T cell fraction (not recorded which). This sequence joins TRBV12-3 or TRBV12-4 and TRBJ1-1; 7 bases match TRBD1. This CDR3 reads CASSSQQGLTSEAFF. As DNA, the CDR3 is TGTGCCAGCAGTTCCCAACAGGGGTTAACGTCTGAAGCTTTCTTT.